The clone carrying this T cell receptor (beta chain) appeared many times. Its antigen is currently unknown. CDR1 is LNHDA and CDR2 is SQIVND in the germline V gene (reference sequence). This CDR3 is 13 amino acids long. V was cut by 4 bases and J by 5 bases, with 12 bases left in between. The entry originates in a study of CD8+CD57+ T cells in acquired aplastic anemia. For the study at large: Mean DNA quantity obtained from sorted CD4+ and CD8+ cells was about 3.5 ug. Overall study findings and caveats: Found in both controls and patients were approximately 30 CD8+ CDR3 sequences.

The TCR beta profiling, which covered VDJ combination and CDR3 sequence, was carried out using genomic DNA as the template. TCRdb redid the calling of the reads with MiXCR, one entry per CDR3 protein. The sample lists approximately 130,000 distinct CDR3 sequences, approximately 40% occurring once. All sequencing subjects had displayed CD8+CD57+ cell expansion on flow cytometry. Every patient was diagnosed with severe acquired aplastic anemia. Patient blood was sampled before any therapy had been received. The genes are TRBV19 and TRBJ2-7; TRBD1 is a possible D gene (6 bases). The sequenced sample was sorted CD4+, CD8+, or CD8+CD57+ T cells (not recorded which) from PBMCs. This TCR was sampled from a human donor with aplastic anemia. The DNA for the CDR3 is TGTGCCAGTAGTAACGTCAGGGGCCACGAGCAGTACTTC. Translated, it gives CASSNVRGHEQYF.